One sample yielded the 21 T cell receptor beta chains listed below, sequenced in a study of T cells in Graves' hyperthyroidism and ophthalmopathy. RNA transcripts provided the source from which TCR beta CDR3 regions were amplified. First-round RT-PCR with HTBI primers amplified the TCR CDR3 region. TCRdb reprocessed the multiplex PCR reads via MiXCR and lists one record per CDR3 protein. The table lists 500,000 to 550,000 distinct CDR3 sequences, just under 20% of them singletons. Sequences were obtained from blood. These receptors came from a man aged 35 to 55 with Graves' ophthalmopathy.

This clonotype came up many times. The chain recombines TRBV12-3 or TRBV12-4 with TRBJ1-2, with TRBD1 matching over 8 bases. This CDR3 has 13 residues. V shed 6 bases and J 5 bases; nucleotides not matched to a gene: 5. The CDR3 region has the DNA TGTGCCAGCAGATCCGGACAGGGTTATGGCTACACCTTC. Translating gives CASRSGQGYGYTF.

This clonotype was counted ten times or more. V usage is TRBV3-1 and J usage is TRBJ1-1, with 7 bases lining up with TRBD1. Germline V gene data show CDR1 as LGHDT and CDR2 as YNNKEL (reference sequence). The J segment lost 1 base and the V segment lost 4 bases, leaving 3 bases of the junction unmatched. CDR3 length equals 14 residues. The CDR3 sequence is CASSPWTGNTEAFF. The CDR3 DNA reads as TGTGCCAGCAGCCCCTGGACAGGGAACACTGAAGCTTTCTTT.

The sample holds many counts of this clonotype. The V and J genes are TRBV30 and TRBJ2-7; TRBD1 or TRBD2 may be the D gene (5 bases each). The V gene's germline CDR1 is GTSNPN and CDR2 SVGIG (reference sequence). V was pared by 0 bases and J by 3 bases, with 15 bases between. This CDR3 has 15 amino acids. This CDR3 reads CAWSVSRDVRYEQYF. In DNA form, the CDR3 reads TGTGCCTGGAGTGTAAGCCGGGACGTGCGCTACGAGCAGTACTTC.

In this sample, this clonotype turned up a few times. V gene TRBV24-1 combines with J gene TRBJ2-5; tentatively, D is TRBD1 (6 bases). This CDR3 region has 12 residues. The V gene lost 7 bases and the J gene lost 4 bases, with 9 bases spanning the gap. Germline CDR1 reads KGHDR; CDR2 reads SFDVKD. In DNA, the CDR3 is TGTGCCACCAGGGGGGCAGGAGAGACCCAGTACTTC. It encodes CATRGAGETQYF.

In this sample, this clonotype turned up a few times. The rearrangement links TRBV6-8 to TRBJ1-2; D gene unclear. V lost 0 bases, J lost 4 bases, and 6 bases lay in between. The CDR3 runs to 13 residues. The germline CDR1 and CDR2 sequences are MNHGY and SAAAGT. CDR3 coding DNA: TGTGCCAGCAGTTACTCCGGTAGCTATGGCTACACCTTC. Its translation: CASSYSGSYGYTF.

The rearrangement uses TRBV6-1 and TRBJ1-2, with a possible D match to TRBD1 (5 bases). V lost 7 bases, J lost 7 bases, and 10 bases lay in between. The CDR3 has 11 amino acids. Germline-derived CDR1 and CDR2 are MNHNS and SASEGT. Here the CDR3 DNA reads TGTGCCAGCACCTCAGGGAGTGGCTACACCTTC. Its protein is CASTSGSGYTF.

This clonotype has only a few counts. The CDR3 bases are TGCAGTGCTAGGGTGGACGTCGTGGGAATTCAGTACTTC. Amino acids: CSARVDVVGIQYF. The chain combines TRBV20-1 with TRBJ2-4; no firm D call. This CDR3 comprises 13 residues. Germline-derived CDR1 and CDR2 are DFQATT and SNEGSKA (reference sequence). The V and J ends lost 3 bases and 10 bases respectively, with 16 bases between them.

The V gene is TRBV29-1, the J gene TRBJ1-4; D gene unclear. V was pared by 3 bases and J by 0 bases, with 11 bases between. Germline values: CDR1 SQVTM, CDR2 ANQGSEA. CDR3 size: 15 residues. In DNA, the CDR3 is TGCAGCGTTGATGGGCCTTATCCAACTAATGAAAAACTGTTTTTT. It specifies CSVDGPYPTNEKLFF.

The chain links TRBV5-4 to TRBJ2-3, with D perhaps assigned TRBD1 or TRBD2 (6 bases each). V lost 4 bases and J 5 bases, leaving 14 bases between the germline ends. Germline V gene lookup returns CDR1 SGHNT and CDR2 YYREEE (reference sequence). CDR3 length: 14 amino acids. DNA for the CDR3: TGTGCCAGCAGCCCACGGGGGCCCAGAGATACGCAGTATTTT. Protein product: CASSPRGPRDTQYF.

The rearrangement links TRBV30 to TRBJ2-7, with 7 nucleotides matching TRBD2. The germline V gene encodes CDR1 GTSNPN and CDR2 SVGIG (reference sequence). This CDR3 is 16 amino acids long. V lost 0 bases to trimming and J lost 3 bases; unmatched junction nucleotides: 11. CDR3 protein: CAWSVRGGAASYEQYF. For the CDR3, the DNA is TGTGCCTGGAGTGTACGGGGAGGGGCCGCTAGCTACGAGCAGTACTTC.

This clonotype was recorded at least ten times. J is TRBJ2-4 and V is TRBV3-1; D is uncertain. CDR3 size: 14 residues. Trimming took off 1 base at V and 1 base at J, with 5 bases between the two ends. Germline V gene sequence: CDR1 LGHDT, CDR2 YNNKEL (reference sequence). CDR3 DNA: TGTGCCAGCAGCCAAGGTGAGGCCAAAAACATTCAGTACTTC. This encodes CASSQGEAKNIQYF.

This clonotype was detected many times. The CDR3 is CASRTPGQNTEAFF. CDR3 coding DNA: TGTGCCAGCAGGACCCCGGGACAGAACACTGAAGCTTTCTTT. The V call is TRBV12-3 or TRBV12-4, the J call TRBJ1-1, with a weak D call TRBD1 (6 bases). CDR3 size: 14 residues. Trimming pared 6 bases from V and 1 base from J, leaving 12 bases between.

The chain has TRBV20-1 and TRBJ2-7; D is undetermined. V lost 3 bases and J lost 0, with 9 bases in between. CDR1 and CDR2 from the germline V gene are DFQATT and SNEGSKA (reference sequence). The CDR3 contains 13 residues. CDR3 nucleotide sequence: TGCAGTGCTAGGTCTCCGCCCTCCTACGAGCAGTACTTC. This sequence encodes CSARSPPSYEQYF.

To note about this clonotype: The junction departs from germline at one end; a sequencing error may be responsible. The chain employs TRBV27 and TRBJ2-1, with 13 nucleotides matching TRBD2. This CDR3 has 16 amino acids. CDR1 MNHEY and CDR2 SMNVEV come from the germline V gene (reference sequence). The DNA for the CDR3 is TGTGCCGGCAGTCCCCTTGGACTAGCGGGAGACAATGAGCAGTTCTTC. Amino acids: CAGSPLGLAGDNEQFF.

This clonotype was seen many times. The V call is TRBV12-5, the J call TRBJ2-1; the match to TRBD2 covers 8 bases. The CDR3 contains 15 residues. Per the germline V gene, CDR1 is LGHNT and CDR2 is FRNRAP. The junction had 10 bases not matched to a gene; V was cut back by 5 bases and J by 7 bases. The CDR3 is CASGKTSAGRNEQFF. The CDR3 DNA reads TGTGCTAGTGGTAAGACTAGCGCCGGAAGAAATGAGCAGTTCTTC.

The chain employs TRBV3-1 and TRBJ2-3; a possible D gene is TRBD1 (6 bases). Germline loops: CDR1 LGHDT, CDR2 YNNKEL (reference sequence). The CDR3 contains 13 residues. Trimming cost V 2 bases and J 3 bases, with 6 bases left between them. The CDR3 DNA follows: TGTGCCAGCAGCCAAAGGGGGACAGATACGCAGTATTTT. This encodes CASSQRGTDTQYF.

This chain uses TRBV4-1 with TRBJ2-7, with D possibly called TRBD1 or TRBD2 (5 bases each). CDR3 length equals 16 residues. V shed 0 bases and J shed 5 bases, with 17 bases lying between them. Germline CDR1 reads MGHRA; CDR2 reads YSYEKL. Here the CDR3 DNA reads TGCGCCAGCAGCCAAGAAGGGTTTGGGGACCGAAACGAGCAGTACTTC. Translated: CASSQEGFGDRNEQYF.

The chain has TRBV12-3 or TRBV12-4 and TRBJ2-3; 9 bases match TRBD2. The J segment lost 5 bases and the V segment lost 4 bases, leaving 16 bases of the junction unmatched. CDR3 length equals 18 residues. The CDR3 coding sequence is TGTGCCAGCAGTTCCCCCGACTGGGCGGGGGGGGGAGGAGATACGCAGTATTTT. Its protein is CASSSPDWAGGGGDTQYF.

The V call is TRBV7-9, the J call TRBJ1-2; D uncertain. The V gene lost 5 bases and the J gene lost 0 bases, with 10 bases spanning the gap. Germline loops: CDR1 SEHNR, CDR2 FQNEAQ (reference sequence). The CDR3 contains 14 residues. The DNA for the CDR3 is TGTGCCAGCAGCCCGTCAGGCACTAACTATGGCTACACCTTC. It translates to CASSPSGTNYGYTF.

This clonotype turned up a few times. A much larger clone differs from this one at a single base, so this may be a read error. The conserved final phenylalanine or tryptophan is absent from the CDR3, which likely points to a read error. The genes are TRBV12-3 or TRBV12-4 and TRBJ2-5; D remains ambiguous. V was trimmed by 1 base and J by 4 bases, leaving 10 bases between them. The CDR3 sequence is 14 residues long. Here the CDR3 reads CASSLGGSRETQYL. The CDR3 DNA reads TGTGCCAGCAGTTTAGGTGGGTCCCGAGAGACCCAGTACCTC.

The gene calls are TRBV20-1 and TRBJ2-5; the D is unclear. This CDR3 is 10 amino acids long. Germline V gene lookup returns CDR1 DFQATT and CDR2 SNEGSKA (reference sequence). V was pared by 6 bases and J by 1 base, with 3 bases between. The CDR3 region has the DNA TGCAGTGCGATCCAAGAGACCCAGTACTTC. Translated: CSAIQETQYF.